The source of this T cell receptor (beta chain) is a study of tumor and adjacent non-tumor tissue in lung cancer. As for the study in general: Patients comprised about eleven adenocarcinoma, a couple of squamous cell carcinoma and 1 small cell lung cancer.

Looked up from germline, CDR1 is DFQATT and CDR2 is SNEGSKA (reference sequence). The CDR3 totals 16 residues. The template was RNA from unsorted bulk tissue. A note on this clonotype: Its matching antigen is unknown. An end of the junction differs from the germline gene, which may be a read error.

The library came from three nested PCR rounds adapted from ARM-PCR protocols. Each CDR3 protein gets one entry after TCRdb re-called the multiplex PCR reads with MiXCR. The sample shows 70,000 to 90,000 distinct CDR3 sequences, around 80% of them seen only once. Overall study results and limits: Shorter survival was associated with higher TCR diversity in tumors. Normal lung showed higher cumulative top 100 clone frequency than tumor.

The chain is built from TRBV20-1 and TRBJ2-7; D is possibly TRBD2 (6 bases). The clonotype originates from a woman between 50 and 59 years old with non-small cell lung cancer. The sample comprised lung tumor tissue. CDR3 nucleotides: TGCAGTGCTAGAGATCAGGGTCGCGGGAATCCCTACGAGCAGTATTTC. Its translation is CSARDQGRGNPYEQYF.